This entry features one TCR beta chain sequence. Its matching antigen is unknown. The PCR made use of 60 Vbeta and 13 Jbeta primers. Sequenced by immunoSEQ multiplex PCR; TCRdb stores in-frame clones only, minus some. Here the sample spans tens of thousands of clones, under 80% being singletons. The CDR3 has 12 amino acids. Trimming left V 8 bases short and J 3 bases short, with 10 bases between. CDR1 and CDR2 (germline): MDHEN, SYDVKM. This entry belongs to a study of cytomegalovirus exposure and HLA in healthy donors. The wider study: There were just under 400 genotyped donors. Of these, about 86% fell in the genetic ancestry cluster associated with self-reported Caucasian donors.

Overall study results and limits: In vitro data verified three CMV-associated chains as specific for CMV antigens. Later genetic work tied a missense DCLRE1C variant to beta-chain V and J trimming. Most observed TCR sequences were rare, whereas some public TCRs were detected in many donors.

This TCR derives from a woman in her thirties in good health and CMV-seronegative. The specimen was PBMCs. This rearrangement joins TRBV28 to TRBJ2-5, with TRBD1 as a possible D gene (6 bases). This chain's CDR3 is CASVTGKETQYF. DNA of the CDR3: TGTGCCAGCGTAACAGGGAAAGAGACCCAGTACTTC.